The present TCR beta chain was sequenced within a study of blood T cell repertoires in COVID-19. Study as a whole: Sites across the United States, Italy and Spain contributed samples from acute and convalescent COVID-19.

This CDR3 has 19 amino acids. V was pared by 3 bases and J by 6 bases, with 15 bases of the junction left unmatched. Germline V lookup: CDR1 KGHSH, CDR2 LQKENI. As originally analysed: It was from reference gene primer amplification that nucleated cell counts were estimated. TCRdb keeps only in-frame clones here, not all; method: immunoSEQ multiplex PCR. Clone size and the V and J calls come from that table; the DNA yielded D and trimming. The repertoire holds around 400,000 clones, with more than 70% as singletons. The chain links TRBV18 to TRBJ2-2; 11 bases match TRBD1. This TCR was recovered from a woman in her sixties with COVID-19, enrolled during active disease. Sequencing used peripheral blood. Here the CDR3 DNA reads TGTGCCAGCTCACCCACCAGGTTGCCGGGACAGGGGGACGCCGGGGAGCTGTTTTTT. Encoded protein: CASSPTRLPGQGDAGELFF.